The 10 T cell receptor beta chains listed next were all sequenced from one sample in a study of blood T cell repertoires in COVID-19. The method was immunoSEQ multiplex PCR; TCRdb's version includes in-frame clones alone and lacks a portion of them. The table lists 350,000 to 400,000 clones, less than 90% of them singletons. The sequencing sample was made of PBMCs or T cells enriched from blood (not recorded which). Receptors were obtained from a woman in her 30s who had recovered from COVID-19.

J is TRBJ1-2 and V is TRBV9; D unclear. Germline V gene data show CDR1 as SGDLS and CDR2 as YYNGEE. V lost 0 bases and J 6 bases, leaving 12 bases between the germline ends. The CDR3 has 14 amino acids. The CDR3 nucleotides read TGTGCCAGCAGCGTAGGTCCAGATTTAAATGGCTACACCTTC. Residues: CASSVGPDLNGYTF.

This CDR3 is CASSPPTYEQYF. As DNA, the CDR3 is TGTGCCAGCTCACCACCTACCTACGAGCAGTACTTC. V usage is TRBV18 and J usage is TRBJ2-7; D is uncertain. Germline loops: CDR1 KGHSH, CDR2 LQKENI. V gave up 0 bases and J gave up 2 bases, with 2 bases separating them. The CDR3 extends over 12 amino acids.

The J gene is TRBJ1-5, the V gene TRBV28, with 7 bases identical to TRBD1. Germline V gene sequence: CDR1 MDHEN, CDR2 SYDVKM. CDR3 length equals 15 residues. After removal of 6 bases from V and 3 bases from J, the junction contained 8 bases not matched to a gene. CDR3 in DNA: TGTGCCAGCAGCCTTGGACAGGAGATCAATCAGCCCCAGCATTTT. Protein sequence: CASSLGQEINQPQHF.

This chain uses TRBV5-1 with TRBJ1-4; 7 bases map to TRBD1. With V trimmed by 4 bases and J by 3 bases, 18 bases remained unmatched. The CDR3 sequence is 19 residues long. Germline lookup yields CDR1 SGHRS and CDR2 YFSETQ. The CDR3 here is CASSLAFTGALSPNEKLFF. The DNA for the CDR3 is TGCGCCAGCAGCCTTGCTTTTACAGGGGCACTCTCACCTAATGAAAAACTGTTTTTT. The full variable domain, rest sourced from reference TRBV5-1 and TRBJ1-4, is KAGVTQTPRYLIKTRGQQVTLSCSPISGHRSVSWYQQTPGQGLQFLFEYFSETQRNKGNFPGRFSGRQFSNSRSEMNVSTLELGDSALYLCASSLAFTGALSPNEKLFFGSGTQLSVL.

This clone has only a few counts. The J gene is TRBJ1-4, the V gene TRBV28; the D gene is possibly TRBD1 (5 bases). Trimming left V 3 bases short and J 2 bases short, with 10 bases between. Germline values: CDR1 MDHEN, CDR2 SYDVKM. This CDR3 region has 15 residues. The CDR3 nucleotides read TGTGCCAGCAGTTTGTTGGGGGGTACTAATGAAAAACTGTTTTTT. Its protein product is CASSLLGGTNEKLFF.

The chain links TRBV7-2 to TRBJ1-1; D possibly corresponds to TRBD1 (6 bases). The length of the CDR3 is 14 residues. V shed 5 bases and J shed 5 bases, with 15 bases lying between them. In germline, CDR1 is SGHTA, CDR2 FQGNSA. CDR3 bases: TGTGCCAGCAGCCCAAGGGGGGGTTGGACTGAAGCTTTCTTT. Protein: CASSPRGGWTEAFF.

CDR3 loop: CASSRTGGGYGYTF. DNA for the CDR3: TGTGCCAGCAGTCGTACAGGGGGAGGCTATGGCTACACCTTC. This rearrangement joins TRBV28 to TRBJ1-2, with TRBD1 matching 8 bases. The CDR3 is 14 residues long. Per the germline V gene, CDR1 is MDHEN and CDR2 is SYDVKM. The trim removed 5 bases at V and 4 bases at J, leaving 6 bases unmatched.

This clone has more than one count but fewer than ten. This chain joins TRBV27 and TRBJ1-3, with D maybe TRBD1 (6 bases). Trimming removed 8 bases from V and 3 bases from J, with 14 bases in between. Germline CDR1 and CDR2: MNHEY and SMNVEV (reference sequence). The CDR3 length is 14 residues. In nucleotides, the CDR3 is TGTGCCAGCGGCAGGGGCGGTTTTGGAAACACCATATATTTT. Its protein product is CASGRGGFGNTIYF.

This sequence joins TRBV5-1 and TRBJ2-2; 7 positions match TRBD1. The CDR3 sequence is 15 residues long. The germline gives CDR1 SGHRS, CDR2 YFSETQ. Unmatched junction bases numbered 5, after V lost 3 bases and J lost 3 bases. This CDR3 reads CASSWGTVYTGELFF. The CDR3 bases are TGCGCCAGCAGCTGGGGGACAGTTTACACCGGGGAGCTGTTTTTT.

This chain joins TRBV6-5 and TRBJ1-4, with D possibly TRBD1 on 6 matching bases. Germline V lookup: CDR1 MNHEY, CDR2 SVGAGI. V was pared by 4 bases and J by 8 bases, with 17 bases between. CDR3 length: 15 residues. The CDR3 DNA follows: TGTGCCAGCAGTTTTTCCTCAGGGGCAACGGAAAAACTGTTTTTT. Protein product: CASSFSSGATEKLFF.